This T cell receptor (beta chain) was recovered during a study of T cell repertoires in cytomegalovirus infection. Study observations and caveats: HLA-C-restricted CMV-specific TCR beta clonotypes prevailed in the ex vivo response. There were carriers of CMV plus the relevant HLA, and cumulative public TCR beta family frequency identified them.

Via MiXCR, TCRdb re-called the reads, giving one row per CDR3 protein. The sample holds more than 300,000 distinct CDR3 sequences, roughly 34% seen once. Remarks on this clonotype: Its antigen is undetermined.

The germline CDR1 and CDR2 sequences are SGHAT and FQNNGV. The CDR3 has 14 amino acids. V lost 1 base to trimming and J lost 1 base, with 7 bases between them. The sample in question was cultured PBMCs, obtained from culture after CMV antigen stimulation. This receptor was obtained from a human donor in good health (CMV status not recorded). Some clones in this sample may be carry-over from other donors' samples. The rearrangement uses TRBV11-2 and TRBJ1-1; D is ambiguous. CDR3 in DNA: TGTGCCAGCAGCTTAGGTGCCAGGAACACTGAAGCTTTCTTT. Protein sequence: CASSLGARNTEAFF.